Given below is one T cell receptor beta chain in context. This entry comes from a study of blood T cell repertoires in COVID-19. Study information: Collection of acute and convalescent COVID-19 samples took place in the United States, Italy and Spain.

V shed 2 bases and J shed 0 bases, with 6 bases lying between them. Germline loops: CDR1 SEHNR, CDR2 FQNEAQ (reference sequence). The CDR3 totals 14 residues. Per the authors' pipeline: Counts of nucleated cells, estimated from reference gene primer amplification, were obtained. Using immunoSEQ multiplex PCR, the repertoire was profiled, and TCRdb retains in-frame clones only, with some absent. D and trimming were read from the DNA, whereas the V and J calls and clone size are those reported in that table. Of some 160,000 clones in the sample, around three quarters were seen once. The chain links TRBV7-9 to TRBJ2-3; a possible D gene is TRBD2 (5 bases). The sequenced sample consisted of peripheral blood. The source of this sequence is a man between 60 and 75 years old with acute or convalescent COVID-19. Here the CDR3 DNA reads TGTGCCAGCAGCTTAAGCGGTAGCACAGATACGCAGTATTTT. This encodes CASSLSGSTDTQYF. Filled out from reference TRBV7-9 and TRBJ2-3, the complete variable domain reads DTGVSQNPRHKITKRGQNVTFRCDPISEHNRLYWYRQTLGQGPEFLTYFQNEAQLEKSRLLSDRFSAERPKGSFSTLEIQRTEQGDSAMYLCASSLSGSTDTQYFGPGTRLTVL.